The next 31 T cell receptor beta chains were all read from a single sample in a study of blood T cell repertoires in COVID-19. Assay: immunoSEQ multiplex PCR; the TCRdb copy retains only in-frame clones and omits some. This sample has fewer than 130,000 clones; around 76% occur once, and the top ten carry over 3.5%. Sequencing input: peripheral blood. Receptors were obtained from an elderly woman with acute or convalescent COVID-19.

The rearrangement uses TRBV21-1 and TRBJ1-2; TRBD1, the table's D call, lacks a check against the DNA. TRBV21-1 is a pseudogene segment. This CDR3 contains 21 residues. The CDR3 sequence is CASSKKGAPCATGQRNYGYTF. The CDR3, as DNA: TGTGCCAGCAGCAAAAAGGGGGCCCCCTGTGCGACAGGGCAACGAAACTATGGCTACACCTTC.

The chain combines TRBV11-2 with TRBJ2-5, with D possibly TRBD1 on 6 matching bases. The germline V gene has CDR1 SGHAT and CDR2 FQNNGV. Trimming took 4 bases from V and 5 from J, leaving 17 bases between them. This CDR3 region has 15 residues. The CDR3 DNA reads TGTGCCAGCAGCTCCTGGTACAGGGAAGGGGAGACCCAGTACTTC. Translated, it gives CASSSWYREGETQYF.

The rearrangement uses TRBV18 and TRBJ1-5, with D hard to call. There are 15 residues in the CDR3. V was clipped by 0 bases and J by 4 bases, with 10 bases between them. Germline CDR1 KGHSH, CDR2 LQKENI. The CDR3 loop reads CASSPPEFSNQPQHF. CDR3 DNA sequence: TGTGCCAGCTCACCACCCGAATTTAGTAATCAGCCCCAGCATTTT. Combining the CDR3 with reference TRBV18 and TRBJ1-5 gives the whole variable domain NAGVMQNPRHLVRRRGQEARLRCSPMKGHSHVYWYRQLPEEGLKFMVYLQKENIIDESGMPKERFSAEFPKEGPSILRIQQVVRGDSAAYFCASSPPEFSNQPQHFGDGTRLSIL.

Regarding this clone: A read error may produce the germline difference seen at one junction end. The J gene is TRBJ2-5, the V gene TRBV5-1; 7 nucleotides align to TRBD1. This CDR3 spans 13 amino acids. CDR1 and CDR2 from the germline V gene are SGHRS and YFSETQ. CDR3 DNA sequence: TGCGCCAGCAGCCGGACAGGAGAGGAGACCCGGTACTTC. This codes for CASSRTGEETRYF. The entire variable domain, with the rest obtained from reference TRBV5-1 and TRBJ2-5, is as follows: KAGVTQTPRYLIKTRGQQVTLSCSPISGHRSVSWYQQTPGQGLQFLFEYFSETQRNKGNFPGRFSGRQFSNSRSEMNVSTLELGDSALYLCASSRTGEETRYFGPGTRLLVL.

The rearrangement joins TRBV28 to TRBJ1-3; 8 bases match TRBD1. The trim removed 6 bases at V and 0 bases at J, leaving 10 bases unmatched. There are 17 residues in the CDR3. Germline CDR1 and CDR2: MDHEN and SYDVKM. The CDR3 bases are TGTGCCAGCAGCCAGAAGACAGGGGCGGTCTCTGGAAACACCATATATTTT. As protein: CASSQKTGAVSGNTIYF.

J is TRBJ2-3 and V is TRBV7-9, with D possibly TRBD2 on 5 matching bases. CDR1 and CDR2 (germline): SEHNR, FQNEAQ (reference sequence). This CDR3 has 15 amino acids. Between the trimmed V and J ends, which lost 5 bases and 3 bases, there was a span of 15 bases. The CDR3 DNA is TGTGCCAGCAGCCAGTGGCTAGAGGGAACAGATACGCAGTATTTT. It yields the protein CASSQWLEGTDTQYF.

The chain recombines TRBV18 with TRBJ1-1, with D perhaps TRBD1 (6 bases). CDR3 length: 14 residues. Between the trimmed V and J ends, which lost 3 bases and 2 bases, there was a span of 10 bases. Germline assignment: CDR1 KGHSH and CDR2 LQKENI. The CDR3 here is CASSPGQPNTEAFF. For the CDR3, the DNA is TGTGCCAGCTCACCCGGACAGCCTAACACTGAAGCTTTCTTT.

The chain combines TRBV5-4 with TRBJ2-5; possibly TRBD1 for D (6 bases). In germline, CDR1 is SGHNT, CDR2 YYREEE (reference sequence). The CDR3 contains 15 residues. The V end was cut by 0 bases, the J end by 0 bases, with 9 bases between. The CDR3: CASSLGGTNQETQYF. The CDR3 region has the DNA TGTGCCAGCAGCTTGGGAGGGACAAACCAAGAGACCCAGTACTTC.

This clone was counted only a few times. The genes are TRBV6-1 and TRBJ2-3; perhaps TRBD1 as D (5 bases). The CDR3 runs 14 residues. Deletions cut 0 bases from V and 2 bases from J, with 6 bases between. Germline V gene lookup returns CDR1 MNHNS and CDR2 SASEGT. The CDR3 loop reads CASSEAGHTDTQYF. In DNA, the CDR3 is TGTGCCAGCAGTGAAGCGGGGCACACAGATACGCAGTATTTT.

This chain uses TRBV23-1 with TRBJ2-4; maybe TRBD1 (6 bases). TRBV23-1 carries the ORF label, with uncertain function. This CDR3 has 14 amino acids. Deletions cut 4 bases from V and 6 bases from J, with 13 bases between. The CDR3 coding sequence is TGCGCCAGCAGTCGGGCAGGGGTGGCAAACATTCAGTACTTC. Its protein is CASSRAGVANIQYF.

The chain uses TRBV12-3 or TRBV12-4 and TRBJ2-5; weak D call: TRBD1 (5 bases). Trimming removed 7 bases at V and 7 bases at J, with 10 bases between. The CDR3 consists of 11 residues. CDR3 region: CASKTDGTQYF. Written as DNA, the CDR3 is TGTGCCAGCAAGACAGACGGGACCCAGTACTTC.

J is TRBJ2-5 and V is TRBV11-2; D uncertain. Germline V gene lookup returns CDR1 SGHAT and CDR2 FQNNGV. Trimming took off 5 bases at V and 0 bases at J, with 13 bases between the two ends. The CDR3 is 15 residues long. CDR3 sequence reads: CASSASLGHQETQYF. In nucleotides, the CDR3 is TGTGCCAGCAGCGCCAGCCTAGGCCACCAAGAGACCCAGTACTTC. Drawing the rest from reference TRBV11-2 and TRBJ2-5, the complete variable domain is EAGVAQSPRYKIIEKRQSVAFWCNPISGHATLYWYQQILGQGPKLLIQFQNNGVVDDSQLPKDRFSAERLKGVDSTLKIQPAKLEDSAVYLCASSASLGHQETQYFGPGTRLLVL.

V usage is TRBV2 and J usage is TRBJ2-7; 8 bases match TRBD1. Per the germline V gene, CDR1 is SNHLY and CDR2 is FYNNEI. Trimming at V came to 4 bases and at J to 0 bases, leaving 5 bases not matched to a gene. The CDR3 consists of 15 residues. The CDR3 DNA sequence: TGTGCCAGCAGTGGGGGACAGGCGGGCTCCTACGAGCAGTACTTC. Translation: CASSGGQAGSYEQYF. The variable domain in full, with the rest retrieved from reference TRBV2 and TRBJ2-7, is EPEVTQTPSHQVTQMGQEVILRCVPISNHLYFYWYRQILGQKVEFLVSFYNNEISEKSEIFDDQFSVERPDGSNFTLKIRSTKLEDSAMYFCASSGGQAGSYEQYFGPGTRLTVT.

This sequence joins TRBV5-6 and TRBJ1-1, with TRBD1 as a possible D gene (5 bases). Germline CDR1 and CDR2: SGHDT and YYEEEE. CDR3 length equals 16 residues. Trimming removed 2 bases at V and 0 bases at J, with 14 bases between. Here the CDR3 reads CASSFVPGPMNTEAFF. CDR3 nucleotide sequence: TGTGCCAGCAGCTTCGTCCCAGGGCCCATGAACACTGAAGCTTTCTTT.

The CDR3 loop is CASSYSGTGDTEAFF. CDR3 nucleotides: TGTGCCAGCAGTTACTCTGGGACAGGGGACACTGAAGCTTTCTTT. The rearrangement joins TRBV6-5 to TRBJ1-1; 10 positions agree with TRBD1. The J segment lost 3 bases and the V segment lost 0 bases, leaving 1 base of the junction unmatched. Germline V gene data show CDR1 as MNHEY and CDR2 as SVGAGI. The CDR3 has 15 amino acids.

This clone was detected once. V gene TRBV5-1 combines with J gene TRBJ2-7, with 10 bases lining up with TRBD2. CDR1 and CDR2 (germline): SGHRS, YFSETQ. The length of the CDR3 is 20 residues. V was pared by 5 bases and J by 0 bases, with 20 bases of the junction left unmatched. The DNA of the CDR3 is TGCGCCAGCAGGTGGAGGTTTCGAGCGGGGGGGACCCAGAGCTCCTACGAGCAGTACTTC. Its protein product is CASRWRFRAGGTQSSYEQYF.

A single count supports this clone. The V call is TRBV6-5, the J call TRBJ2-1, with D hard to call. CDR1 is MNHEY and CDR2 is SVGAGI in the germline V gene. The CDR3 spans 15 residues. The V gene lost 8 bases and the J gene lost 6 bases, with 20 bases spanning the gap. The CDR3 reads CASGFADLSGNEQFF. For the CDR3, the DNA is TGTGCCAGCGGGTTTGCCGACCTCTCAGGCAATGAGCAGTTCTTC.

This clone was picked up a small number of times. The chain recombines TRBV10-3 with TRBJ2-7; 8 nucleotides line up with TRBD1. The length of the CDR3 is 14 residues. V lost 9 bases, J lost 6 bases, and 13 bases stayed unmatched. Germline V lookup: CDR1 ENHRY, CDR2 SYGVKD. CDR3 sequence (DNA): TGTGCCATTCTACCGGGACAGGACTATGGCGAGCAGTACTTC. Translated: CAILPGQDYGEQYF.

The genes are TRBV18 and TRBJ1-4; D unresolved. The CDR3 totals 15 residues. Trimming removed 2 bases from V and 7 bases from J, with 14 bases in between. Germline CDR1 and CDR2: KGHSH and LQKENI. The CDR3 loop is CASSPFSERSEKLFF. CDR3 in DNA: TGTGCCAGCTCACCATTCTCGGAGAGGAGTGAAAAACTGTTTTTT.

The rearrangement links TRBV6-1 to TRBJ2-3; TRBD2 is a possible D gene (5 bases). V lost 1 base and J lost 1, with 21 bases in between. This CDR3 is built from 19 residues. The V gene's germline CDR1 is MNHNS and CDR2 SASEGT. The CDR3 sequence: CASSEGAALVLSRTDTQYF. In DNA form, the CDR3 reads TGTGCCAGCAGTGAAGGAGCGGCCCTCGTGTTAAGCCGCACAGATACGCAGTATTTT.

The chain combines TRBV7-2 with TRBJ2-7, with 7 bases that match TRBD1. After removal of 5 bases from V and 2 bases from J, the junction contained 9 bases not matched to a gene. Germline values: CDR1 SGHTA, CDR2 FQGNSA. The CDR3 is made up of 15 amino acids. The CDR3 bases are TGTGCCAGCAGCAGAGACAGGGTTACGGCCTACGAGCAGTACTTC. Translated: CASSRDRVTAYEQYF.

The chain recombines TRBV15 with TRBJ2-7; D is undetermined. This CDR3 contains 15 residues. Germline CDR1 LNHNV, CDR2 YYDKDF (reference sequence). V was clipped by 0 bases and J by 9 bases, with 18 bases between them. The CDR3 nucleotides read TGTGCCACCAGCAGAGATCCTTGGAGAATACCAGTGCAGTACTTC. This gives the protein CATSRDPWRIPVQYF.

The chain carries TRBV21-1 and TRBJ2-7; TRBD1 reflects the table's D call only, with no check against the DNA. TRBV21-1 is deemed a pseudogene. CDR3 length: 17 residues. The CDR3 region has the DNA TGTGCCAGCAGCGGCGAACAGGGGGCCCCCCATTCCTACGAGCAGTACTTC. Translation: CASSGEQGAPHSYEQYF.

In its sample, this clone was seen a few times. The J gene is TRBJ2-3, the V gene TRBV6-2 or TRBV6-3; D unresolved. The V and J ends lost 6 bases and 5 bases respectively, with 12 bases between them. This CDR3 region has 13 residues. CDR1 and CDR2 from the germline V gene are MNHEY and SVGEGT. This CDR3 reads CASSQSEEDTQYF. CDR3 sequence (DNA): TGTGCCAGCAGCCAAAGTGAGGAAGATACGCAGTATTTT.

This sequence joins TRBV5-5 and TRBJ1-1; TRBD1 aligns across 7 bases. V gave up 3 bases and J gave up 6 bases; unmatched junction bases: 2. Germline V gives CDR1 SGHKS, CDR2 YYEKEE (reference sequence). The CDR3 spans 12 residues. CDR3 coding DNA: TGTGCCAGCAGCTCCGACAGGGCTGAAGCTTTCTTT. Amino acids: CASSSDRAEAFF. The full variable domain, rest sourced from reference TRBV5-5 and TRBJ1-1, is DAGVTQSPTHLIKTRGQQVTLRCSPISGHKSVSWYQQVLGQGPQFIFQYYEKEERGRGNFPDRFSARQFPNYSSELNVNALLLGDSALYLCASSSDRAEAFFGQGTRLTVV.

This chain uses TRBV24-1 with TRBJ2-1, with 7 nucleotides matching TRBD1. The CDR3 length is 14 residues. CDR1 and CDR2 from the germline V gene are KGHDR and SFDVKD. V was pared by 5 bases and J by 6 bases, with 6 bases of the junction left unmatched. CDR3 sequence reads: CATSALGQVNEQFF. In nucleotides, the CDR3 is TGTGCCACCAGTGCCCTTGGACAGGTCAATGAGCAGTTCTTC.

J is TRBJ2-5 and V is TRBV2; no clear D. CDR3 size: 11 residues. The germline V gene has CDR1 SNHLY and CDR2 FYNNEI. Trimming took 6 bases from V and 3 from J, leaving 5 bases between them. CDR3 DNA: TGTGCCAGCAGCTTAAAAGAGACCCAGTACTTC. Translating gives CASSLKETQYF.

The count of this clone is one. The chain combines TRBV7-9 with TRBJ1-2; possible D gene TRBD1, 6 bases. This CDR3 is built from 14 residues. V dropped 0 bases and J dropped 8 bases, with 13 bases sitting between them. Per the germline V gene, CDR1 is SEHNR and CDR2 is FQNEAQ (reference sequence). The CDR3 nucleotides are TGTGCCAGCAGCTTAGCTAGCAGGGGTGCCGGCTACACCTTC. This translates into CASSLASRGAGYTF. Variable domain in full (rest from reference TRBV7-9 and TRBJ1-2): DTGVSQNPRHKITKRGQNVTFRCDPISEHNRLYWYRQTLGQGPEFLTYFQNEAQLEKSRLLSDRFSAERPKGSFSTLEIQRTEQGDSAMYLCASSLASRGAGYTFGSGTRLTVV.

The gene calls are TRBV7-9 and TRBJ2-2; 7 bases are shared with TRBD1. Germline-derived CDR1 and CDR2 are SEHNR and FQNEAQ (reference sequence). After removal of 6 bases from V and 4 bases from J, the junction contained 8 bases not matched to a gene. The CDR3 runs to 15 residues. The CDR3 coding sequence is TGTGCCAGCAGGGGGATACAGGGGATCACCGGGGAGCTGTTTTTT. This sequence encodes CASRGIQGITGELFF.

A note on this clone: The junction and the germline gene differ at one end; a read error may be behind it. The chain links TRBV6-5 to TRBJ2-6; no reliable D call. This CDR3 spans 13 amino acids. Looked up from germline, CDR1 is MNHEY and CDR2 is SVGAGI. The CDR3 region is CASRYSGANVLTF. The CDR3 DNA reads TGTGCCAGCAGGTACTCTGGGGCCAACGTCCTGACTTTC.

V and J are TRBV4-3 and TRBJ2-1, with a possible D match to TRBD2 (5 bases). Trimming left V 0 bases short and J 9 bases short, with 12 bases between. CDR3 length: 14 residues. Germline CDR1 LGHNA, CDR2 YSLEER. The CDR3 coding sequence is TGCGCCAGCAGCCAAGAGGTGCGGGTTGGTGAGCAGTTCTTC. This gives the protein CASSQEVRVGEQFF.